This TCR beta chain was sequenced in a study of blood T cell repertoires in COVID-19. Repertoires were generated with immunoSEQ multiplex PCR, while TCRdb's copy carries only in-frame clones and drops some. The data hold 130,000 to 150,000 clones, with roughly 80% observed a single time. This clone was recorded only once. CDR3 length equals 15 residues. Looked up from germline, CDR1 is SGDLS and CDR2 is YYNGEE. Trimming shortened V by 0 bases and J by 0 bases, and 7 bases separated the two germline ends. Input material: peripheral blood. This TCR derives from a woman between 40 and 55 years old with active or convalescent COVID-19. This chain connects TRBV9 to TRBJ1-5; unclear D gene. CDR3 sequence reads: CASSVEAGSNQPQHF. DNA of the CDR3: TGTGCCAGCAGCGTAGAGGCAGGTAGCAATCAGCCCCAGCATTTT.